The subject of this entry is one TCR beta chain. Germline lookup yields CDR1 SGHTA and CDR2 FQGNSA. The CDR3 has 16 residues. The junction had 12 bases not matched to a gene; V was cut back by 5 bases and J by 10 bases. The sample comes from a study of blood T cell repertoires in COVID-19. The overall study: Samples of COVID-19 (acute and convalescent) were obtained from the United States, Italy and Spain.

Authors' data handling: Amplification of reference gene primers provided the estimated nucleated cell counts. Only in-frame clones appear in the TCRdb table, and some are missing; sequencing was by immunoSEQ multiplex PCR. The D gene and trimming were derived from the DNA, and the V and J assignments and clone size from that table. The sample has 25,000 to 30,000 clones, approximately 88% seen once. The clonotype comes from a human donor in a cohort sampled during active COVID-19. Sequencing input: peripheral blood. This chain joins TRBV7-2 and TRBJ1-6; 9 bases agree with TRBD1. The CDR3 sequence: CASSAPGDRAKSPLHF. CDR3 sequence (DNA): TGTGCCAGCAGCGCTCCGGGGGACAGGGCTAAATCACCCCTCCACTTT. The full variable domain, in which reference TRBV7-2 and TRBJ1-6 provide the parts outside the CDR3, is GAGVSQSPSNKVTEKGKDVELRCDPISGHTALYWYRQSLGQGLEFLIYFQGNSAPDKSGLPSDRFSAERTGGSVSTLTIQRTQQEDSAVYLCASSAPGDRAKSPLHFGNGTRLTVT.